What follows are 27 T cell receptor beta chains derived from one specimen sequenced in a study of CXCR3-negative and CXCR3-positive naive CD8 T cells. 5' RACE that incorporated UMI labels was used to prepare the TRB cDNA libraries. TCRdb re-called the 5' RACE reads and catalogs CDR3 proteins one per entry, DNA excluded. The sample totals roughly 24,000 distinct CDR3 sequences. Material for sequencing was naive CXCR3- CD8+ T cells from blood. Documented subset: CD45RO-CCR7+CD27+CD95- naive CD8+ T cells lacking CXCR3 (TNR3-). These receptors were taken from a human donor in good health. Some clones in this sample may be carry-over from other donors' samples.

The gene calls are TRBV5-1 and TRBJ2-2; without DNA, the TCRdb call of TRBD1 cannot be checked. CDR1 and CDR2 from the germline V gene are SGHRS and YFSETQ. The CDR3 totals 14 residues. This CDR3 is CASKWGQATGELFF.

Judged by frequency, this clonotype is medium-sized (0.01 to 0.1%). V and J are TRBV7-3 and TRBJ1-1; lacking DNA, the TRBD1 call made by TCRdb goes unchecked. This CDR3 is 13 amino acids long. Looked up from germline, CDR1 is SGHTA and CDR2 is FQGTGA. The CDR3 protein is CASSQTGITEAFF.

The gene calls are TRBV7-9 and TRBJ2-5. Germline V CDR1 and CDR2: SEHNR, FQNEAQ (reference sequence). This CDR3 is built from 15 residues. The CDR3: CAASPGVTGQETQYF.

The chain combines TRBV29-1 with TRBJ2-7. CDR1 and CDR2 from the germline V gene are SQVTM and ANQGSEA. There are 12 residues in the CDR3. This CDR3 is CSVEERGYEQYF.

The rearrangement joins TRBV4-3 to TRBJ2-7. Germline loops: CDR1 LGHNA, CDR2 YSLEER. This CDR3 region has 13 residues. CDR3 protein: CASSQAVSYEQYF.

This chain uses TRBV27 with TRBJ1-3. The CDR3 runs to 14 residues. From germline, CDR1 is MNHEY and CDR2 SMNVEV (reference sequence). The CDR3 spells CASSLQGAGNTIYF.

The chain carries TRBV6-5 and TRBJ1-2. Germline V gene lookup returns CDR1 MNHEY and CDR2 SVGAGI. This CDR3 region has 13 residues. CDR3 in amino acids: CASSPEENYGYTF.

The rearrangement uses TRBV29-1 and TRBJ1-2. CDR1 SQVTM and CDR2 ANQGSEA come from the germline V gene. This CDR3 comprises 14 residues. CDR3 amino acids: CSVDPRPINYGYTF.

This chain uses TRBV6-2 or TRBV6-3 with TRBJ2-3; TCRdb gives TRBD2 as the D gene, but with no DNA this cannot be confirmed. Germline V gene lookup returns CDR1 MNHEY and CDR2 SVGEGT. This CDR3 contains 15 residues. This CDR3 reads CASSYSASGGDTQYF.

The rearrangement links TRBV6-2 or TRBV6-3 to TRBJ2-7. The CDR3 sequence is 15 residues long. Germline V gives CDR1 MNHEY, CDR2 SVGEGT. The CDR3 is CASSYSGSAAAEQYF.

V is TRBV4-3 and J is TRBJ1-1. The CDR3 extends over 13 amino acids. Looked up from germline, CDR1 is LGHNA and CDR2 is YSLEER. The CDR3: CASSPVDSTEAFF.

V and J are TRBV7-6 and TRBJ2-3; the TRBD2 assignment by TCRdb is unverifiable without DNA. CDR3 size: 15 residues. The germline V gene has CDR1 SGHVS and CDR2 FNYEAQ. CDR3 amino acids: CASSSLAGNTDTQYF.

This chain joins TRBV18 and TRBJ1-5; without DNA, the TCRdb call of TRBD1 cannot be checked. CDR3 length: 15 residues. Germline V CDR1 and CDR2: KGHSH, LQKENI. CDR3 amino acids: CASSPGGAVNQPQHF. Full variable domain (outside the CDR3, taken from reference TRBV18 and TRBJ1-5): NAGVMQNPRHLVRRRGQEARLRCSPMKGHSHVYWYRQLPEEGLKFMVYLQKENIIDESGMPKERFSAEFPKEGPSILRIQQVVRGDSAAYFCASSPGGAVNQPQHFGDGTRLSIL.

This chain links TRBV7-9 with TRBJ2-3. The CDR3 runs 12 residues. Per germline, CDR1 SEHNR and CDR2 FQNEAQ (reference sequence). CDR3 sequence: CASSLPTLGQYF.

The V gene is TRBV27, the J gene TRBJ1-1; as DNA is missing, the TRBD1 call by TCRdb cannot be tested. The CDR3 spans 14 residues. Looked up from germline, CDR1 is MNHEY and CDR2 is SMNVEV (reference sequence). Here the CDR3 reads CASSFKGMNTEAFF.

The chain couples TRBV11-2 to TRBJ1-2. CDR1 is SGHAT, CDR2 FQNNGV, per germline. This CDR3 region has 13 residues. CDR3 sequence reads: CASSLARVYGYTF.

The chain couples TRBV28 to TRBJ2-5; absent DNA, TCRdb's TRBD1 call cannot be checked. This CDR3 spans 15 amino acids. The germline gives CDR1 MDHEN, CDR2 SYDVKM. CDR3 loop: CASSHNLGTQETQYF.

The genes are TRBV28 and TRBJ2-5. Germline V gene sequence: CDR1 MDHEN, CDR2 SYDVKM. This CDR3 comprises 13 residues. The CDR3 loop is CASSLTLKETQYF.

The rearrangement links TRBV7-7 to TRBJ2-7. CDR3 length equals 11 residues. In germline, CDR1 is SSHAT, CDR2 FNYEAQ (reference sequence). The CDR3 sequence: CASGLAPEQYF.

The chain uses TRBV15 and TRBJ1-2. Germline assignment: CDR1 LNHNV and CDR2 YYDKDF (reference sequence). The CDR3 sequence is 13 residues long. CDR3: CATSRVENYGYTF.

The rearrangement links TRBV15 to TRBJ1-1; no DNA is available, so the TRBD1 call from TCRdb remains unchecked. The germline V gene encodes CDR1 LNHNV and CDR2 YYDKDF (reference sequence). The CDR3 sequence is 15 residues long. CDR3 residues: CATSRNREPNTEAFF.

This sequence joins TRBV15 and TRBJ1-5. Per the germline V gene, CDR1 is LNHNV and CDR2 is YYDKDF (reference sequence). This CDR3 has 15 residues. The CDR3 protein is CATSRVQLSNQPQHF.

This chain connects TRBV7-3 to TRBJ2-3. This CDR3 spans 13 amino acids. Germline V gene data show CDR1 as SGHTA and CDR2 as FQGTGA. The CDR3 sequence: CASSSQPPDTQYF.

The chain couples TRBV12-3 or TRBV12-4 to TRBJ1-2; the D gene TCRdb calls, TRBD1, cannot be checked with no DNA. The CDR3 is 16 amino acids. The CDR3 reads CASTHLEQGGLYGYTF.

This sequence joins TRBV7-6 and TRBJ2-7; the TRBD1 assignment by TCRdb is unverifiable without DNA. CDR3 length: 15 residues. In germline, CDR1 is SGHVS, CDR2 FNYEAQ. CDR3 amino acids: CASSPDSDISYEQYF.

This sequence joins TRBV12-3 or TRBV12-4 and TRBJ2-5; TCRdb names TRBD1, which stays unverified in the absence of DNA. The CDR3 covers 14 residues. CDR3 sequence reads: CASSGERGPETQYF.

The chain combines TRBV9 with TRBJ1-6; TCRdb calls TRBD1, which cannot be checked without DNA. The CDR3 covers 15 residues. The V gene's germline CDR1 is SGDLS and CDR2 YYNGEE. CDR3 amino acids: CASSGEAGNRSPLHF.